Detailed here is one T cell receptor (beta chain). This sample is part of a study of blood T cell repertoires in COVID-19. The trim removed 2 bases at V and 7 bases at J, leaving 8 bases unmatched. This CDR3 is built from 15 residues. Germline CDR1 is MDHEN and CDR2 is SYDVKM. Measured with immunoSEQ multiplex PCR; TCRdb has only the in-frame clones, and not every one. The sample holds some 300,000 clones, under 90% seen once. This chain links TRBV28 with TRBJ1-2; 9 bases align to TRBD1. This TCR was recovered from a woman aged 25-40 years who had recovered from COVID-19. The sequenced material came from PBMCs or T cells enriched from blood (not recorded which). The CDR3 loop reads CASSLPQGAVGGYTF. The CDR3, as DNA: TGTGCCAGCAGTTTACCACAGGGGGCGGTAGGTGGCTACACCTTC.